The following is a T cell receptor beta chain sequence with its context. Its antigen is not identified. The sample belongs to a study of cytomegalovirus exposure and HLA in healthy donors. General study findings and limits: Only CMV serostatus was available as immune exposure information. In a later analysis, HLA-associated beta chains showed higher expansion and lower generation probabilities than comparable chains.

V was clipped by 2 bases and J by 4 bases, with 8 bases between them. Germline-derived CDR1 and CDR2 are MNHNS and SASEGT. This CDR3 has 13 amino acids. This PCR relied on a set of 60 Vbeta primers and 13 Jbeta primers. Sequenced by immunoSEQ multiplex PCR; TCRdb stores in-frame clones only, minus some. The data contain 100,000 to 150,000 clones, about 82% of them seen just once; the ten biggest clones take up approximately 5%. The TCR originated in a man aged 30-40 years in good health and CMV-seronegative. The chain has TRBV6-1 and TRBJ2-5, with unresolved D. Sequencing was done on a sample of PBMCs. The CDR3 nucleotides are TGTGCCAGCAGTGAACGAGGAATAGAGACCCAGTACTTC. Protein sequence: CASSERGIETQYF.